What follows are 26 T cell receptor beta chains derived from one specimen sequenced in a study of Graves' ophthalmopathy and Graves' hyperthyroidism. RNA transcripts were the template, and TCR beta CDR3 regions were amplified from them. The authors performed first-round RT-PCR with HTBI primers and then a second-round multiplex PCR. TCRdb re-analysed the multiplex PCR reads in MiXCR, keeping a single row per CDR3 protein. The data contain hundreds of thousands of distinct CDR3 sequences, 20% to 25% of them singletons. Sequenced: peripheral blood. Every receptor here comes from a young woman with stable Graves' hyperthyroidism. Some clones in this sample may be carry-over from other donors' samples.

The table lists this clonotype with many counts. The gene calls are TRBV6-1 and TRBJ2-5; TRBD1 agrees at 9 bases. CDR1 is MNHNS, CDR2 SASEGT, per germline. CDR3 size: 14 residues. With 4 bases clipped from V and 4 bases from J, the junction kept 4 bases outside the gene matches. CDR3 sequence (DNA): TGTGCCAGCAGTGGCCTGGGACAGGGAGAGACCCAGTACTTC. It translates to CASSGLGQGETQYF.

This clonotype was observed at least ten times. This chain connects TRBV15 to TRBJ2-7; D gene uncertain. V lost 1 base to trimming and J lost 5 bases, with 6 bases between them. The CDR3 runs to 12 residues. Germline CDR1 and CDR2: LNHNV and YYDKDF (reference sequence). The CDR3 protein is CATSRAGHEQYF. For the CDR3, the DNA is TGTGCCACCAGCAGAGCGGGTCACGAGCAGTACTTC. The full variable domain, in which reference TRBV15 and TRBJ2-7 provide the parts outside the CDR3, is DAMVIQNPRYQVTQFGKPVTLSCSQTLNHNVMYWYQQKSSQAPKLLFHYYDKDFNNEADTPDNFQSRRPNTSFCFLDIRSPGLGDTAMYLCATSRAGHEQYFGPGTRLTVT.

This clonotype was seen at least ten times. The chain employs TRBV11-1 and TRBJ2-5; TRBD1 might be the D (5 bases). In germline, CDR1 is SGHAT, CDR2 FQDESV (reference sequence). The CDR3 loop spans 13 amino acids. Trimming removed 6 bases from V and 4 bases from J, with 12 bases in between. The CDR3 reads CASRSDSRETQYF. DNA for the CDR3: TGTGCCAGCAGATCAGACAGTAGAGAGACCCAGTACTTC.

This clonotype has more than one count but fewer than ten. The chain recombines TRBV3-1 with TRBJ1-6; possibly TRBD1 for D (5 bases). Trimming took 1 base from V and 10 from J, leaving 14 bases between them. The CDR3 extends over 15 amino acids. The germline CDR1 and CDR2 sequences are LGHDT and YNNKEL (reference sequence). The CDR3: CASSQASQGQSPLHF. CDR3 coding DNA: TGTGCCAGCAGCCAAGCATCCCAGGGTCAGTCACCCCTCCACTTT.

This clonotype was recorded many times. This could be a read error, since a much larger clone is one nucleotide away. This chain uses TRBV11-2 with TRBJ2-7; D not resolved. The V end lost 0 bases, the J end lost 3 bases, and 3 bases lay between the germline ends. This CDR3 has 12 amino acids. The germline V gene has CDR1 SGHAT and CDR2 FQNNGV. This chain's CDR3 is CASSLELYEQYF. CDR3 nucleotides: TGTGCCAGCAGCTTAGAACTCTACGAGCAGTACTTC. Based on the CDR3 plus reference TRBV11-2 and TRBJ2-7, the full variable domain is EAGVAQSPRYKIIEKRQSVAFWCNPISGHATLYWYQQILGQGPKLLIQFQNNGVVDDSQLPKDRFSAERLKGVDSTLKIQPAKLEDSAVYLCASSLELYEQYFGPGTRLTVT.

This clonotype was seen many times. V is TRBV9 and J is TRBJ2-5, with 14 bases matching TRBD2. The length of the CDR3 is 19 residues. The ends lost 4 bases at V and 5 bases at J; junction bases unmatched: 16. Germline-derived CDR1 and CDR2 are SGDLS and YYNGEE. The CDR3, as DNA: TGTGCCAGCAGCACCTCGACTAGCGGGAGGGCCCTCGGGGTGGAGACCCAGTACTTC. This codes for CASSTSTSGRALGVETQYF. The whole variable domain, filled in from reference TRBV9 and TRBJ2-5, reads DSGVTQTPKHLITATGQRVTLRCSPRSGDLSVYWYQQSLDQGLQFLIQYYNGEERAKGNILERFSAQQFPDLHSELNLSSLELGDSALYFCASSTSTSGRALGVETQYFGPGTRLLVL.

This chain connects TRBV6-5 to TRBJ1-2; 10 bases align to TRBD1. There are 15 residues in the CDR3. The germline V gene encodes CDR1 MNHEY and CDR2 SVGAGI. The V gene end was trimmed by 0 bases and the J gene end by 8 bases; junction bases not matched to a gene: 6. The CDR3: CASSYSTGGTEGYTF. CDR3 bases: TGTGCCAGCAGTTACTCGACAGGGGGCACTGAAGGCTACACCTTC.

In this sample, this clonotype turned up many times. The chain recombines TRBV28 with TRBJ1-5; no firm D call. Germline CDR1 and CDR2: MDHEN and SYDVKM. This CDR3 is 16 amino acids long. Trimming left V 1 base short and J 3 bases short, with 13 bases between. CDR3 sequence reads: CASSLFSWADNQPQHF. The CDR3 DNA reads TGTGCCAGCAGTTTATTTAGCTGGGCAGACAATCAGCCCCAGCATTTT.

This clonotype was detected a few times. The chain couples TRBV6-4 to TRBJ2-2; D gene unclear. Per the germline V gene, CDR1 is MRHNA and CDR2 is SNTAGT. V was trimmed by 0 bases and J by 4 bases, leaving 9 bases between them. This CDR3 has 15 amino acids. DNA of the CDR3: TGTGCCAGCAGTGACTCGTCGGGCTCCACCGGGGAGCTGTTTTTT. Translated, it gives CASSDSSGSTGELFF.

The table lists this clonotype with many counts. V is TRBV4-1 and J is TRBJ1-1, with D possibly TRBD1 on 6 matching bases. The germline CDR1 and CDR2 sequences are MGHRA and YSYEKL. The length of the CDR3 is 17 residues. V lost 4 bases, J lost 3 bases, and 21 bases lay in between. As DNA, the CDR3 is TGCGCCAGCAGCCCGATACGGGGGGGCACGGCGGACACTGAAGCTTTCTTT. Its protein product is CASSPIRGGTADTEAFF.

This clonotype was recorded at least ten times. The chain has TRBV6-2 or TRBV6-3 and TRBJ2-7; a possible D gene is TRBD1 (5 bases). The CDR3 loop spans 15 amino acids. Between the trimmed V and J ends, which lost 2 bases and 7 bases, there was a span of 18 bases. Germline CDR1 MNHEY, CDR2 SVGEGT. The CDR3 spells CASSYLGAASLEQYF. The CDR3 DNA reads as TGTGCCAGCAGTTACCTAGGGGCCGCGTCCTTAGAGCAGTACTTC.

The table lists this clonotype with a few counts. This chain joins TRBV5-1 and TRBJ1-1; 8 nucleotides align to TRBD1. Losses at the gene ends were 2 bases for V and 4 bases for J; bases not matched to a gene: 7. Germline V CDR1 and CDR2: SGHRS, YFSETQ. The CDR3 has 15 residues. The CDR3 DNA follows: TGCGCCAGCAGCTTCAGGGGGCCCTCGGGCACTGAAGCTTTCTTT. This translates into CASSFRGPSGTEAFF.

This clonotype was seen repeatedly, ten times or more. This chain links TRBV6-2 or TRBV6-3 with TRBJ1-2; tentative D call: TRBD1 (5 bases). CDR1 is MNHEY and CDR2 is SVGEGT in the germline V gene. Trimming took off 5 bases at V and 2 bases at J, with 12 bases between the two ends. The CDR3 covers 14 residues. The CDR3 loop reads CASSHGTLNYGYTF. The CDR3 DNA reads TGTGCCAGCAGTCACGGGACGTTGAACTATGGCTACACCTTC.

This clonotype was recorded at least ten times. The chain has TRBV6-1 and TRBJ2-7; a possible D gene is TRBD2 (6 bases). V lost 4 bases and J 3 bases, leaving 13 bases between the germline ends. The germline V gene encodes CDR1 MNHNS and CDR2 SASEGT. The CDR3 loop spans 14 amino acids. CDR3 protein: CASSGDSGHYEQYF. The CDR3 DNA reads TGTGCCAGCAGTGGGGACTCTGGGCACTACGAGCAGTACTTC.

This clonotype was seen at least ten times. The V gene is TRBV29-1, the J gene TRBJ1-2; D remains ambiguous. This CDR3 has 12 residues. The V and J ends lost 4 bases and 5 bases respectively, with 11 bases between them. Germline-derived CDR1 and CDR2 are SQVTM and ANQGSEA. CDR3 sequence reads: CSVGVGLYGYTF. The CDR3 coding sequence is TGCAGCGTTGGGGTAGGACTTTATGGCTACACCTTC.

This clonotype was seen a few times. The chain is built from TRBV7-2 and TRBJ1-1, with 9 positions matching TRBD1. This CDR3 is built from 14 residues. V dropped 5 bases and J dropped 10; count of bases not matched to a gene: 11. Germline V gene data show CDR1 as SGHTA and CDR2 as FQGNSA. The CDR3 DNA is TGTGCCAGCAGCCGAACAGGGGGCGCGGATCGAGCTTTCTTT. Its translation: CASSRTGGADRAFF.

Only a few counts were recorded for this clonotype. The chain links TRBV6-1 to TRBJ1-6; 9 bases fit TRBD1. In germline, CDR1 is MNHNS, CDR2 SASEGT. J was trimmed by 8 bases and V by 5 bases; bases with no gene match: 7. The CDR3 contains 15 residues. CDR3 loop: CASSTPGQGHSPLHF. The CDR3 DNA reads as TGTGCCAGCAGTACGCCGGGACAGGGCCATTCACCCCTCCACTTT.

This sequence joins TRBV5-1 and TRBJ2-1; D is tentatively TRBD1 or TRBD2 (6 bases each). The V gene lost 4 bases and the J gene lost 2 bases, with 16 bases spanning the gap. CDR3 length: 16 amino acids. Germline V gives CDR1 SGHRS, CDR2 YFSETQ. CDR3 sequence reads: CASSPPRGLAYNEQFF. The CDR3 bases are TGCGCCAGCAGCCCCCCCCGGGGGCTAGCCTACAATGAGCAGTTCTTC.

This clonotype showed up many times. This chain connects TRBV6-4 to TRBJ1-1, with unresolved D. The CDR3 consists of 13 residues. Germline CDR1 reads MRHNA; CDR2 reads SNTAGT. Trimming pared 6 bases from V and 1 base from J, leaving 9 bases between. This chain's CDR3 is CASRADWNTEAFF. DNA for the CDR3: TGTGCCAGCAGAGCTGACTGGAACACTGAAGCTTTCTTT.

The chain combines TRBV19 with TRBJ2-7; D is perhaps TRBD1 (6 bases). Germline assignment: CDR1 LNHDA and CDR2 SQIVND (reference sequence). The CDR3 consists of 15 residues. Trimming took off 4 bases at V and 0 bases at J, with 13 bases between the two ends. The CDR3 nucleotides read TGTGCCAGTAGTAGAATGACAGGCCCCTCCTACGAGCAGTACGTC. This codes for CASSRMTGPSYEQYV.

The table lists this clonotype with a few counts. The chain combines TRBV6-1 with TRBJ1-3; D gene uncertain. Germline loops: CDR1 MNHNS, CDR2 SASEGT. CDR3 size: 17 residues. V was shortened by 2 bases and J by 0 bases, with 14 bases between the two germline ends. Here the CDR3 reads CASSESRSSVSGNTIYF. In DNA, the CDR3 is TGTGCCAGCAGTGAATCTCGATCGAGCGTCTCTGGAAACACCATATATTTT.

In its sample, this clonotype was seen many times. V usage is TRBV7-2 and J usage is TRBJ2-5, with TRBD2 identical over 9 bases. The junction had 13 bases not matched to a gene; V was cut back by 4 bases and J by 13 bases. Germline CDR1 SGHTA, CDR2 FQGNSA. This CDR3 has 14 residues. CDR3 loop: CASSWGTSRSVGYF. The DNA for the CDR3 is TGTGCCAGCAGCTGGGGGACTAGCCGCTCAGTAGGGTACTTC.

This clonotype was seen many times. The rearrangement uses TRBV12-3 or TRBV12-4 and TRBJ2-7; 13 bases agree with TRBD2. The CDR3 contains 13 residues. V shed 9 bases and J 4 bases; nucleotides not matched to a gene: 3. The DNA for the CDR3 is TGTGCCAGTGGGACTAGCGGGACGTACGAGCAGTACTTC. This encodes CASGTSGTYEQYF.

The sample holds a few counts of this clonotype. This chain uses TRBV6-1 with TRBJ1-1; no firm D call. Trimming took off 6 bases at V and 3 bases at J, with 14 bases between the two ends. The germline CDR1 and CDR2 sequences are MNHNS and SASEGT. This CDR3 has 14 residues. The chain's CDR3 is CASSAQETYTEAFF. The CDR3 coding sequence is TGTGCCAGCAGCGCCCAGGAGACCTACACTGAAGCTTTCTTT.

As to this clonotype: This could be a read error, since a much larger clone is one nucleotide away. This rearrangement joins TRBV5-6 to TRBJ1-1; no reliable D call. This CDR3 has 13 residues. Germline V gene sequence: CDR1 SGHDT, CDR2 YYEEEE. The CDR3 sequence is CASSYLSGPEACF. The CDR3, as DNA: TGTGCCAGCAGCTACTTAAGCGGTCCAGAAGCTTGCTTT.

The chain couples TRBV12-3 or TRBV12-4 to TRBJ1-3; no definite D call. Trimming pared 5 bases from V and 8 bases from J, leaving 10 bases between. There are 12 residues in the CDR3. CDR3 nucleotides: TGTGCCAGCAGTCTCCACACCGACACCATATATTTT. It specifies CASSLHTDTIYF.